Shown below are 14 T cell receptor beta chains from a single sample sequenced in a study of cytomegalovirus exposure and HLA in healthy donors (dated by TCRdb to between 2016 and 2019). Preparation of the library involved the immunoSEQ multiplex PCR assay. A mixture of 60 forward primers for TCR Vbeta segments and 13 reverse primers for TCR Jbeta segments was used in the multiplex PCR. Here the immuneACCESS table is served through TCRdb, limited to in-frame sequences with V and J called. Missing clones are a known gap in these copies; in checked studies unresolved V genes cover under half, and the rest lacks a known reason. The sample data list 150,000 to 170,000 clones, and around 79% of these were observed just once. The biggest ten clones account for 1.3% to 1.5% of the sample. Sequences were obtained from PBMCs. The receptors stem from a man in his late teens or twenties in good health and CMV-seronegative.

The rearrangement links TRBV28 to TRBJ2-7; 7 positions agree with TRBD1. Germline-derived CDR1 and CDR2 are MDHEN and SYDVKM. This CDR3 contains 14 residues. Unmatched junction bases numbered 6, after V lost 5 bases and J lost 2 bases. DNA for the CDR3: TGTGCCAGCAGTCTGACAGGGACAGCCTACGAGCAGTACTTC. It specifies CASSLTGTAYEQYF.

The chain uses TRBV5-5 and TRBJ2-2; the D gene is possibly TRBD2 (5 bases). This CDR3 is 16 amino acids long. Trimming took 6 bases from V and 2 from J, leaving 17 bases between them. The germline gives CDR1 SGHKS, CDR2 YYEKEE (reference sequence). The CDR3 sequence is CASTRREGINTGELFF. DNA for the CDR3: TGTGCCAGCACCCGCCGTGAGGGAATAAACACCGGGGAGCTGTTTTTT.

In regard to this clone: The junction departs from germline at one end; a sequencing error may be responsible. Other DNA sequences in this sample translate to the same CDR3. J is TRBJ1-1 and V is TRBV9; D is uncertain. The CDR3 is 13 amino acids. CDR1 is SGDLS and CDR2 is YYNGEE in the germline V gene. Here the CDR3 reads CASSVAKRNEAFF. The CDR3 DNA is TGCGCCAGCAGCGTAGCTAAGCGGAACGAAGCTTTCTTT.

The chain combines TRBV6-5 with TRBJ2-7, with 10 bases fitting TRBD2. Germline V gene sequence: CDR1 MNHEY, CDR2 SVGAGI. CDR3 length: 13 residues. The J segment lost 3 bases and the V segment lost 6 bases, leaving 2 bases of the junction unmatched. CDR3 amino acids: CASRPSGSYEQYF. CDR3 sequence (DNA): TGTGCCAGCAGGCCTAGCGGGAGCTACGAGCAGTACTTC.

The chain links TRBV13 to TRBJ2-2; 12 bases agree with TRBD2. This CDR3 spans 16 amino acids. Germline lookup yields CDR1 PRHDT and CDR2 FYEKMQ (reference sequence). Losses at the gene ends were 3 bases for V and 1 base for J; bases not matched to a gene: 0. Here the CDR3 reads CASSLGLAGNTGELFF. CDR3 nucleotides: TGTGCCAGCAGCTTGGGACTAGCGGGGAACACCGGGGAGCTGTTTTTT.

This chain joins TRBV10-1 and TRBJ2-5; maybe TRBD2 (7 bases). Per germline, CDR1 WNHNN and CDR2 SYGVQD (reference sequence). The CDR3 contains 14 residues. Trimming stripped 2 bases from V and 5 bases from J, with 12 bases between. The CDR3 nucleotides read TGCGCCAGCAGTGAGGGGGGGGCTGGGGAGACCCAGTACTTC. This codes for CASSEGGAGETQYF.

The table lists this clone with a few counts. V is TRBV7-9 and J is TRBJ2-1; TRBD2 agrees at 11 bases. The CDR3 sequence is 16 residues long. The germline gives CDR1 SEHNR, CDR2 FQNEAQ (reference sequence). Trimming cost V 5 bases and J 6 bases; bases outside gene matches: 9. The CDR3 here is CASSHSGLAGVNEQFF. In DNA form, the CDR3 reads TGTGCCAGCAGCCATTCAGGACTAGCGGGTGTCAATGAGCAGTTCTTC.

The chain uses TRBV15 and TRBJ1-5; D ambiguous. Looked up from germline, CDR1 is LNHNV and CDR2 is YYDKDF (reference sequence). This CDR3 has 16 residues. Trimming left V 2 bases short and J 6 bases short, with 17 bases between. The CDR3 loop reads CATSRLGQVMGQPQHF. CDR3 DNA: TGTGCCACCAGCAGATTGGGCCAGGTCATGGGTCAGCCCCAGCATTTT.

The CDR3 reads CASSHSSGSGEQYF. CDR3 coding DNA: TGCGCCAGCAGCCATTCTAGCGGGAGTGGCGAGCAGTACTTC. The rearrangement links TRBV4-3 to TRBJ2-7, with 10 bases fitting TRBD2. Germline V lookup: CDR1 LGHNA, CDR2 YSLEER. Trimming took 3 bases from V and 6 from J; bases not matched to a gene: 5. There are 14 residues in the CDR3.

The rearrangement joins TRBV27 to TRBJ2-1; a weak D match, TRBD2 (5 bases). Trimming took off 4 bases at V and 8 bases at J, with 18 bases between the two ends. Germline CDR1 MNHEY, CDR2 SMNVEV (reference sequence). CDR3 length equals 15 residues. CDR3 amino acids: CASSSTFRLIHEQFF. CDR3 in DNA: TGTGCCAGCAGTTCCACCTTCCGACTAATCCATGAGCAGTTCTTC.

The chain recombines TRBV5-1 with TRBJ2-3; D call uncertain. The V end lost 1 base, the J end lost 0 bases, and 6 bases lay between the germline ends. The CDR3 is made up of 14 amino acids. Germline CDR1 reads SGHRS; CDR2 reads YFSETQ. CDR3 loop: CASSLQASTDTQYF. CDR3 sequence (DNA): TGCGCCAGCAGCTTGCAGGCTAGCACAGATACGCAGTATTTT.

This clone has a single count. The genes are TRBV6-5 and TRBJ2-1; tentative D call: TRBD2 (5 bases). Looked up from germline, CDR1 is MNHEY and CDR2 is SVGAGI. This CDR3 has 15 residues. The V and J ends lost 6 bases and 4 bases respectively, with 16 bases between them. The CDR3 spells CASSESGELYNEQFF. The CDR3 nucleotides read TGTGCCAGCAGCGAATCCGGGGAACTGTACAATGAGCAGTTCTTC.

The V call is TRBV9, the J call TRBJ1-1; TRBD1 matches 12 bases. Trimming cost V 0 bases and J 5 bases; bases outside gene matches: 2. This CDR3 region has 15 residues. Germline CDR1 is SGDLS and CDR2 is YYNGEE. The CDR3 region has the DNA TGTGCCAGCAGCGTAGGGGACAGGGGGCTAACTGAAGCTTTCTTT. Encoded protein: CASSVGDRGLTEAFF. The full variable domain, in which reference TRBV9 and TRBJ1-1 provide the parts outside the CDR3, is DSGVTQTPKHLITATGQRVTLRCSPRSGDLSVYWYQQSLDQGLQFLIQYYNGEERAKGNILERFSAQQFPDLHSELNLSSLELGDSALYFCASSVGDRGLTEAFFGQGTRLTVV.

J is TRBJ1-5 and V is TRBV5-5; TRBD1 is a possible D gene (5 bases). Germline V gives CDR1 SGHKS, CDR2 YYEKEE (reference sequence). The CDR3 runs to 14 residues. V gave up 0 bases and J gave up 5 bases, with 9 bases separating them. CDR3 DNA sequence: TGTGCCAGCAGCTTGGCCGGAGGGGATCAGCCCCAGCATTTT. This gives the protein CASSLAGGDQPQHF.